The 23 T cell receptor beta chains listed next were all sequenced from one sample in a study of T cells after yellow fever vaccination. TCRdb recomputed calls from the 5' RACE reads with MiXCR, one row per CDR3 protein. Here the sample spans roughly 170,000 distinct CDR3 sequences, approximately 6.2% being singletons. The material sequenced was CD4+ T cells sorted from PBMCs, taken on the day of the first yellow fever vaccination. The receptors stem from a man aged 18 to 30 who received the YFV17D yellow fever vaccine.

There are a few counts of this clonotype. The genes are TRBV7-2 and TRBJ1-2; D gene unclear. The V and J ends lost 2 bases and 2 bases respectively, with 6 bases between them. This CDR3 region has 13 residues. CDR1 and CDR2 from the germline V gene are SGHTA and FQGNSA. The CDR3 DNA sequence: TGTGCCAGCAGCTTATCACCAAACTATGGCTACACCTTC. This encodes CASSLSPNYGYTF.

There are many counts of this clonotype. V gene TRBV18 combines with J gene TRBJ1-1; unclear D gene. The CDR3 consists of 11 residues. Trimming took off 3 bases at V and 5 bases at J, with 4 bases between the two ends. The germline V gene has CDR1 KGHSH and CDR2 LQKENI. CDR3 loop: CASSPSTEAFF. The CDR3 DNA reads TGTGCCAGCTCACCGAGTACTGAAGCTTTCTTT.

In this sample, this clonotype turned up a few times. The V call is TRBV12-3 or TRBV12-4, the J call TRBJ2-3, with TRBD2 matching 10 bases. The length of the CDR3 is 14 residues. The trim removed 7 bases at V and 1 base at J, leaving 2 bases unmatched. CDR3 sequence reads: CASNLAGGTDTQYF. In nucleotides, the CDR3 is TGTGCCAGCAACCTAGCGGGGGGCACAGATACGCAGTATTTT.

A few counts support this clonotype. The V call is TRBV6-1, the J call TRBJ1-5; the D gene is possibly TRBD1 (5 bases). This CDR3 is 13 amino acids long. Trimming left V 6 bases short and J 5 bases short, with 11 bases between. Germline CDR1 is MNHNS and CDR2 is SASEGT. In DNA, the CDR3 is TGTGCCAGCAGAAGGGGATATGATCAGCCCCAGCATTTT. It translates to CASRRGYDQPQHF.

This clonotype came up a few times. V and J are TRBV30 and TRBJ1-3; TRBD1 is a possible D gene (5 bases). The CDR3 contains 14 residues. V lost 4 bases and J lost 3, with 13 bases in between. Germline CDR1 GTSNPN, CDR2 SVGIG (reference sequence). The CDR3 region is CAWNGAGNGNTIYF. For the CDR3, the DNA is TGTGCCTGGAATGGGGCTGGTAATGGAAACACCATATATTTT.

This clonotype was counted at least ten times. V and J are TRBV20-1 and TRBJ2-3; 8 nucleotides line up with TRBD2. CDR3 length: 13 amino acids. Germline V lookup: CDR1 DFQATT, CDR2 SNEGSKA (reference sequence). Trimming at V came to 7 bases and at J to 3 bases, leaving 6 bases not matched to a gene. CDR3 nucleotides: TGCAGTGGCGAAACTAGCGGTACAGATACGCAGTATTTT. It codes for CSGETSGTDTQYF.

The rearrangement joins TRBV10-3 to TRBJ2-1; unclear D gene. CDR1 ENHRY and CDR2 SYGVKD come from the germline V gene. The ends were cut back, 5 bases at V and 2 bases at J, with 13 bases in the middle. This CDR3 region has 15 residues. The CDR3 sequence is CAISSASAPYNEQFF. As DNA, the CDR3 is TGTGCCATCAGTAGCGCCTCTGCCCCCTACAATGAGCAGTTCTTC.

This clonotype was counted only a few times. CDR3 in DNA: TGCGCCAGCAGCGCCCAGCGGGGGCCGAACACCGGGGAGCTGTTTTTT. Protein: CASSAQRGPNTGELFF. The chain links TRBV4-1 to TRBJ2-2, with 8 bases identical to TRBD2. Germline loops: CDR1 MGHRA, CDR2 YSYEKL. The CDR3 extends over 16 amino acids. The V gene end was trimmed by 5 bases and the J gene end by 0 bases; junction bases not matched to a gene: 5.

Many counts were recorded for this clonotype. Here the CDR3 DNA reads TGCAGTGCCCCGATCGGGGTCCTGTCCCCCCTCCACTTT. It encodes CSAPIGVLSPLHF. The V gene is TRBV20-1, the J gene TRBJ1-6; D remains unclear. V was pared by 6 bases and J by 13 bases, with 19 bases between. This CDR3 is built from 13 residues. Germline CDR1 DFQATT, CDR2 SNEGSKA (reference sequence).

This clonotype was seen more than once but under ten times. CDR3 coding DNA: TGTGCCAGCAGCTTAACGGCGGGGGGCGCAGATACGCAGTATTTT. Translation gives CASSLTAGGADTQYF. The chain is built from TRBV7-2 and TRBJ2-3, with 8 bases aligning to TRBD2. This CDR3 is 15 amino acids long. The ends lost 2 bases at V and 4 bases at J; junction bases unmatched: 5. Germline V gene sequence: CDR1 SGHTA, CDR2 FQGNSA.

This clonotype was detected ten times or more. This chain uses TRBV14 with TRBJ1-1; weak D call: TRBD1 (6 bases). The CDR3 runs 15 residues. V lost 6 bases and J lost 0, with 14 bases in between. The germline gives CDR1 SGHDN, CDR2 FVKESK. CDR3 residues: CASSPTGKMNTEAFF. CDR3 nucleotides: TGTGCCAGCAGTCCGACAGGAAAAATGAACACTGAAGCTTTCTTT.

The table lists this clonotype with a few counts. The rearrangement links TRBV5-5 to TRBJ2-3; TRBD1 is a possible D gene (6 bases). Trimming shortened V by 3 bases and J by 0 bases, and 14 bases separated the two germline ends. CDR1 is SGHKS, CDR2 YYEKEE, per germline (reference sequence). The CDR3 has 16 amino acids. CDR3 coding DNA: TGTGCCAGCAGCTCCGTACAGGGTTGGAGCACAGATACGCAGTATTTT. Translating it yields CASSSVQGWSTDTQYF. The full variable domain, in which reference TRBV5-5 and TRBJ2-3 provide the parts outside the CDR3, is DAGVTQSPTHLIKTRGQQVTLRCSPISGHKSVSWYQQVLGQGPQFIFQYYEKEERGRGNFPDRFSARQFPNYSSELNVNALLLGDSALYLCASSSVQGWSTDTQYFGPGTRLTVL.

This clonotype has more than one count but fewer than ten. The chain employs TRBV5-5 and TRBJ1-6; the match to TRBD1 covers 7 bases. This CDR3 is 15 amino acids long. The junction had 8 bases not matched to a gene; V was cut back by 1 base and J by 10 bases. Per the germline V gene, CDR1 is SGHKS and CDR2 is YYEKEE (reference sequence). The CDR3 region has the DNA TGTGCCAGCAGCTTGTATTGGCAGGGGGAATCACCCCTCCACTTT. It is translated as CASSLYWQGESPLHF.

This clonotype was seen ten or more times. The chain is built from TRBV4-3 and TRBJ1-6; D perhaps matches TRBD1 (5 bases). V was trimmed by 0 bases and J by 10 bases, leaving 13 bases between them. The CDR3 covers 15 residues. The germline CDR1 and CDR2 sequences are LGHNA and YSLEER. The DNA of the CDR3 is TGCGCCAGCAGCCAAGAGTGGGGGGGAAGCTCACCCCTCCACTTT. It specifies CASSQEWGGSSPLHF.

This clonotype has ten or more counts. The gene calls are TRBV20-1 and TRBJ1-1; D remains ambiguous. The CDR3 spans 14 residues. Germline V gives CDR1 DFQATT, CDR2 SNEGSKA (reference sequence). V lost 2 bases to trimming and J lost 1 base, with 11 bases between them. The CDR3 reads CSARFGWRNTEAFF. The CDR3 region has the DNA TGCAGTGCTAGATTTGGTTGGCGGAACACTGAAGCTTTCTTT.

The chain recombines TRBV6-2 or TRBV6-3 with TRBJ2-7; D is undetermined. Trimming took off 8 bases at V and 2 bases at J, with 7 bases between the two ends. CDR1 is MNHEY and CDR2 is SVGEGT in the germline V gene. CDR3 length: 11 residues. CDR3 protein: CASGRAYEQYV. The CDR3 DNA sequence: TGTGCCAGCGGAAGAGCCTACGAGCAGTACGTC.

The chain employs TRBV12-3 or TRBV12-4 and TRBJ1-1, with D unresolved. V lost 4 bases to trimming and J lost 3 bases, with 6 bases between them. The CDR3 is 12 residues long. Here the CDR3 reads CASSSRYTEAFF. The CDR3 DNA sequence: TGTGCCAGCAGTTCCCGGTACACTGAAGCTTTCTTT.

This clonotype was seen at least ten times. The chain carries TRBV27 and TRBJ2-3; 7 bases fit TRBD2. The J segment lost 2 bases and the V segment lost 3 bases, leaving 5 bases of the junction unmatched. Germline assignment: CDR1 MNHEY and CDR2 SMNVEV (reference sequence). The CDR3 spans 15 residues. DNA of the CDR3: TGTGCCAGCAGTTTGGGGGGGGGTCTCACAGATACGCAGTATTTT. It yields the protein CASSLGGGLTDTQYF.

This clonotype has at least ten counts. The chain joins TRBV7-9 to TRBJ2-1; D not resolved. Trimming removed 4 bases from V and 4 bases from J, with 5 bases in between. The V gene's germline CDR1 is SEHNR and CDR2 FQNEAQ (reference sequence). This CDR3 spans 12 amino acids. The CDR3 region has the DNA TGTGCCAGCAGCTCAGTTTACAATGAGCAGTTCTTC. Protein: CASSSVYNEQFF.

Only a few counts were recorded for this clonotype. The chain employs TRBV5-1 and TRBJ1-6, with unresolved D. V dropped 0 bases and J dropped 8 bases, with 12 bases sitting between them. This CDR3 contains 15 residues. CDR1 is SGHRS, CDR2 YFSETQ, per germline. The CDR3 loop reads CASSLGGARYSPLHF. The CDR3 DNA sequence: TGCGCCAGCAGCTTGGGGGGAGCCCGGTATTCACCCCTCCACTTT.

There are a few counts of this clonotype. This chain connects TRBV7-2 to TRBJ1-4; D gene uncertain. The CDR3 has 15 amino acids. Looked up from germline, CDR1 is SGHTA and CDR2 is FQGNSA. Trimming removed 5 bases from V and 8 bases from J, with 18 bases in between. CDR3 in DNA: TGTGCCAGCAGCACCTACAGCTCTGGAGGGGAAAAACTGTTTTTT. Protein: CASSTYSSGGEKLFF.

V is TRBV18 and J is TRBJ2-3; TRBD2 aligns across 9 bases. The junction had 12 bases not matched to a gene; V was cut back by 6 bases and J by 2 bases. Germline CDR1 is KGHSH and CDR2 is LQKENI. CDR3 size: 17 residues. The CDR3 region has the DNA TGTGCCAGCTCCCCTCGCTTAGCGGGGGACGACACAGATACGCAGTATTTT. Its translation: CASSPRLAGDDTDTQYF.

The chain recombines TRBV7-9 with TRBJ2-5; 7 bases are a match to TRBD1. Trimming removed 7 bases from V and 5 bases from J; junction bases left unmatched: 7. Germline V gene data show CDR1 as SEHNR and CDR2 as FQNEAQ (reference sequence). This CDR3 spans 13 amino acids. CDR3 bases: TGTGCCAGCACCGAAAGCAGGGGGGAGACCCAGTACTTC. This translates into CASTESRGETQYF. The full variable domain, its missing parts supplied by reference TRBV7-9 and TRBJ2-5, is DTGVSQNPRHKITKRGQNVTFRCDPISEHNRLYWYRQTLGQGPEFLTYFQNEAQLEKSRLLSDRFSAERPKGSFSTLEIQRTEQGDSAMYLCASTESRGETQYFGPGTRLLVL.